These 23 T cell receptor beta chains share one sample of origin, sequenced in a study of T cell repertoires in cytomegalovirus infection. TCRdb reprocessed the reads via MiXCR and lists one record per CDR3 protein. The sample contains around 260,000 distinct CDR3 sequences, approximately 9.1% of which appear only once. Source material: PBMCs. These receptors all come from a human donor in good health (CMV status not recorded). Some clones in this sample may be carry-over from other donors' samples.

This clonotype has ten or more counts. Here the CDR3 reads CSASWQRDEQYF. CDR3 DNA sequence: TGCAGTGCTAGTTGGCAGAGGGACGAGCAGTACTTC. This rearrangement joins TRBV20-1 to TRBJ2-7; a possible D gene is TRBD2 (5 bases). Trimming cost V 3 bases and J 5 bases, with 11 bases left between them. The CDR3 loop spans 12 amino acids. CDR1 DFQATT and CDR2 SNEGSKA come from the germline V gene (reference sequence).

This clonotype was detected a few times. The V and J genes are TRBV6-2 or TRBV6-3 and TRBJ1-6, with unresolved D. With 3 bases removed from V and 9 bases from J, the gap between germline ends came to 9 bases. Germline CDR1 MNHEY, CDR2 SVGEGT. CDR3 size: 13 residues. CDR3 amino acids: CASSYQTPSPLHF. The CDR3 bases are TGTGCCAGCAGTTATCAGACGCCTTCACCCCTCCACTTT.

This clonotype was seen many times. This chain connects TRBV6-1 to TRBJ2-1; D may match TRBD1 or TRBD2 (5 bases each). The CDR3 is made up of 15 amino acids. Trimming took off 8 bases at V and 5 bases at J, with 19 bases between the two ends. Germline V lookup: CDR1 MNHNS, CDR2 SASEGT. The CDR3 region is CASVGPGTGNNEQFF. CDR3 DNA sequence: TGTGCCAGCGTTGGACCCGGGACCGGGAACAATGAGCAGTTCTTC.

The table lists this clonotype with a few counts. The rearrangement uses TRBV29-1 and TRBJ1-1; the D gene is possibly TRBD1 (6 bases). Trimming cost V 6 bases and J 7 bases, with 15 bases left between them. CDR1 and CDR2 (germline): SQVTM, ANQGSEA. The CDR3 loop spans 12 amino acids. The DNA of the CDR3 is TGCAGCGTGTCCGGGACATCCTTTGAAGCTTTCTTT. Its translation is CSVSGTSFEAFF.

In its sample, this clonotype was seen many times. The chain joins TRBV5-1 to TRBJ1-1; the D gene is possibly TRBD1 (5 bases). Trimming left V 2 bases short and J 3 bases short, with 14 bases between. This CDR3 region has 15 residues. Germline-derived CDR1 and CDR2 are SGHRS and YFSETQ. DNA for the CDR3: TGCGCCAGCAGCTTCGCGGGGGTCGCTGACACTGAAGCTTTCTTT. Translated, it gives CASSFAGVADTEAFF. Based on the CDR3 plus reference TRBV5-1 and TRBJ1-1, the full variable domain is KAGVTQTPRYLIKTRGQQVTLSCSPISGHRSVSWYQQTPGQGLQFLFEYFSETQRNKGNFPGRFSGRQFSNSRSEMNVSTLELGDSALYLCASSFAGVADTEAFFGQGTRLTVV.

The sample holds a few counts of this clonotype. The chain links TRBV30 to TRBJ1-3, with D possibly matching TRBD1 (5 bases). The germline V gene encodes CDR1 GTSNPN and CDR2 SVGIG (reference sequence). Trimming removed 3 bases at V and 1 base at J, with 22 bases between. The CDR3 contains 18 residues. CDR3 sequence reads: CAWSNSRWQGISGNTIYF. For the CDR3, the DNA is TGTGCCTGGAGCAACTCCAGGTGGCAGGGAATATCTGGAAACACCATATATTTT.

At least ten counts were recorded for this clonotype. The chain joins TRBV7-2 to TRBJ2-5; TRBD2 matches 9 bases. The CDR3 loop spans 16 amino acids. J lost 3 bases, V lost 8 bases, and 13 bases had no gene match. The V gene's germline CDR1 is SGHTA and CDR2 FQGNSA. The CDR3 DNA follows: TGTGCCAGCGGCGGGAGGGGGGCCTGGGGGGAAGAGACCCAGTACTTC. This encodes CASGGRGAWGEETQYF.

This clonotype was counted ten times or more. This sequence joins TRBV29-1 and TRBJ1-1; D is ambiguous. Trimming removed 8 bases at V and 0 bases at J, with 7 bases between. Germline CDR1 SQVTM, CDR2 ANQGSEA. The CDR3 sequence is 11 residues long. The CDR3 spells CSTSLNTEAFF. In DNA, the CDR3 is TGCAGCACCTCACTGAACACTGAAGCTTTCTTT.

The chain uses TRBV28 and TRBJ2-7; D is unclear. The CDR3 loop spans 15 amino acids. Trimming took off 5 bases at V and 0 bases at J, with 14 bases between the two ends. From germline, CDR1 is MDHEN and CDR2 SYDVKM. As DNA, the CDR3 is TGTGCCAGCAGTGGTAATGACCTGCTCTCCTACGAGCAGTACTTC. This translates into CASSGNDLLSYEQYF.

This sequence joins TRBV28 and TRBJ2-7, with TRBD1 as a possible D gene (5 bases). Trimming cost V 3 bases and J 5 bases, with 14 bases left between them. Germline CDR1 reads MDHEN; CDR2 reads SYDVKM. This CDR3 region has 14 residues. This CDR3 is CASSFQQGFNEQYF. The CDR3 DNA is TGTGCCAGCAGTTTTCAGCAGGGTTTCAACGAGCAGTACTTC.

The chain couples TRBV12-3 or TRBV12-4 to TRBJ1-5; TRBD1 aligns across 7 bases. Trimming at V came to 6 bases and at J to 4 bases, leaving 3 bases not matched to a gene. This CDR3 has 13 amino acids. CDR3 in DNA: TGTGCCAGCAGAGGGACAGCTAATCAGCCCCAGCATTTT. This codes for CASRGTANQPQHF.

Worth noting for this clonotype: A much larger clone sits a single nucleotide away, making a read error possible. The conserved phenylalanine or tryptophan normally closing the CDR3 is absent here, so this likely arose from a read error. V is TRBV6-2 or TRBV6-3 and J is TRBJ2-1, with TRBD2 matching 9 bases. CDR3 length: 17 amino acids. The germline gives CDR1 MNHEY, CDR2 SVGEGT. J lost 9 bases, V lost 0 bases, and 12 bases had no gene match. CDR3 protein: CASSYSVRGRAIPEQFY. In DNA, the CDR3 is TGTGCCAGCAGTTACTCGGTACGCGGGAGGGCCATTCCTGAGCAGTTCTAC.

This clonotype was seen at least ten times. The gene calls are TRBV19 and TRBJ2-7, with 8 bases identical to TRBD2. J lost 0 bases, V lost 6 bases, and 19 bases had no gene match. CDR1 is LNHDA and CDR2 is SQIVND in the germline V gene (reference sequence). The CDR3 contains 19 residues. The CDR3 sequence is CASSWSSRGTSYFSYEQYF. CDR3 in DNA: TGTGCCAGTAGCTGGTCCTCGAGAGGGACTAGTTATTTCTCCTACGAGCAGTACTTC.

This clonotype occurred many times. The gene calls are TRBV7-2 and TRBJ1-2; possible D gene TRBD1, 6 bases. This CDR3 spans 14 amino acids. Germline values: CDR1 SGHTA, CDR2 FQGNSA. The V gene lost 3 bases and the J gene lost 8 bases, with 16 bases spanning the gap. This CDR3 is CASSFTGNIMGYTF. In DNA form, the CDR3 reads TGTGCCAGCAGCTTCACAGGGAACATAATGGGCTACACCTTC.

This clonotype was picked up a small number of times. The chain couples TRBV5-1 to TRBJ2-5, with 9 bases lining up with TRBD1. J lost 4 bases, V lost 4 bases, and 11 bases had no gene match. Germline loops: CDR1 SGHRS, CDR2 YFSETQ. CDR3 size: 16 residues. CDR3 coding DNA: TGCGCCAGCAGCAGATCCGGGACAGGGCGTCGAGAGACCCAGTACTTC. Its protein product is CASSRSGTGRRETQYF.

The J gene is TRBJ1-5, the V gene TRBV19; the D is unclear. V shed 7 bases and J shed 3 bases, with 7 bases lying between them. The CDR3 is made up of 12 amino acids. Germline V gives CDR1 LNHDA, CDR2 SQIVND (reference sequence). The CDR3 reads CASTEYNQPQHF. Here the CDR3 DNA reads TGTGCCAGTACCGAATACAATCAGCCCCAGCATTTT. Together with reference TRBV19 and TRBJ1-5, the CDR3 gives the full variable domain: DGGITQSPKYLFRKEGQNVTLSCEQNLNHDAMYWYRQDPGQGLRLIYYSQIVNDFQKGDIAEGYSVSREKKESFPLTVTSAQKNPTAFYLCASTEYNQPQHFGDGTRLSIL.

This clonotype was seen at least ten times. The chain employs TRBV7-6 and TRBJ2-1; D is perhaps TRBD2 (7 bases). CDR3 size: 15 residues. Per germline, CDR1 SGHVS and CDR2 FNYEAQ. V dropped 3 bases and J dropped 9 bases, with 18 bases sitting between them. Here the CDR3 reads CASSLGGRGGGEQFF. The CDR3, as DNA: TGTGCCAGCAGCTTGGGGGGGCGCGGAGGGGGTGAGCAGTTCTTC.

This chain links TRBV7-2 with TRBJ2-5; D is tentatively TRBD1 or TRBD2 (6 bases each). Trimming stripped 2 bases from V and 2 bases from J, with 15 bases between. In germline, CDR1 is SGHTA, CDR2 FQGNSA. This CDR3 region has 16 residues. The CDR3 here is CASSLMLGGRQETQYF. The DNA of the CDR3 is TGTGCCAGCAGCTTAATGCTCGGGGGCCGGCAAGAGACCCAGTACTTC.

The V and J genes are TRBV12-5 and TRBJ2-5, with 12 bases fitting TRBD2. Germline V gene lookup returns CDR1 LGHNT and CDR2 FRNRAP. The CDR3 covers 18 residues. The ends lost 4 bases at V and 0 bases at J; junction bases unmatched: 9. The CDR3 sequence is CASGWTGLAGNNQETQYF. Written as DNA, the CDR3 is TGTGCTAGTGGTTGGACAGGACTAGCGGGGAACAACCAAGAGACCCAGTACTTC.

This clonotype was recorded a few times. The chain has TRBV4-3 and TRBJ1-2; TRBD1 matches 9 bases. The CDR3 loop spans 15 amino acids. Germline V CDR1 and CDR2: LGHNA, YSLEER. The J segment lost 6 bases and the V segment lost 1 base, leaving 6 bases of the junction unmatched. CDR3 DNA: TGCGCCAGCAGCCAAGCGGACAGGGGTTGGGATGGCTACACCTTC. Translating gives CASSQADRGWDGYTF.

The chain recombines TRBV19 with TRBJ1-2; TRBD1 matches at 8 bases. Trimming at V came to 6 bases and at J to 6 bases, leaving 12 bases not matched to a gene. Germline loops: CDR1 LNHDA, CDR2 SQIVND (reference sequence). The CDR3 consists of 15 residues. The CDR3: CASSDRQGQTHGYTF. The DNA of the CDR3 is TGTGCCAGTAGCGACCGACAGGGGCAAACCCATGGCTACACCTTC.

The chain uses TRBV20-1 and TRBJ2-1; D gene ambiguous. The ends were cut back, 1 base at V and 7 bases at J, with 5 bases in the middle. Germline V gene sequence: CDR1 DFQATT, CDR2 SNEGSKA (reference sequence). The CDR3 is 11 residues long. The CDR3 sequence is CSARVMNEQFF. The CDR3 region has the DNA TGCAGTGCTAGAGTAATGAATGAGCAGTTCTTC.

The chain recombines TRBV28 with TRBJ1-2, with TRBD1 matching 9 bases. J was trimmed by 0 bases and V by 6 bases; bases with no gene match: 5. Germline V gene lookup returns CDR1 MDHEN and CDR2 SYDVKM. The CDR3 consists of 15 residues. CDR3 residues: CASRPGQGPNYGYTF. The CDR3 DNA reads as TGTGCCAGCAGGCCGGGACAGGGTCCTAACTATGGCTACACCTTC.